One sample yielded the 11 T cell receptor beta chains listed below, sequenced in a study of T cell responses to AZD1222 COVID-19 vaccine. Assay: immunoSEQ multiplex PCR; the TCRdb copy retains only in-frame clones and omits some. This table holds about 50,000 clones, approximately 80% found once. The input for sequencing was peripheral blood, taken 28 days after the second AZD1222 dose. Receptors originate from an adult who received the AZD1222 COVID-19 vaccine.

The V and J genes are TRBV28 and TRBJ1-1; D is undetermined. The V and J ends lost 5 bases and 4 bases respectively, with 17 bases between them. The CDR3 contains 15 residues. Looked up from germline, CDR1 is MDHEN and CDR2 is SYDVKM. The CDR3 DNA reads TGTGCCAGCAGTCCTCACCGAGTAGGGCGCACTGAAGCTTTCTTT. This codes for CASSPHRVGRTEAFF.

V usage is TRBV19 and J usage is TRBJ1-6, with D perhaps matching TRBD1 (6 bases). This CDR3 is 16 amino acids long. V was pared by 3 bases and J by 5 bases, with 14 bases between. CDR1 and CDR2 (germline): LNHDA, SQIVND (reference sequence). The CDR3 spells CASSMNSGVDNSPLHF. The CDR3 DNA reads TGTGCCAGTAGTATGAATTCAGGGGTCGATAATTCACCCCTCCACTTT.

There are a few counts of this clone. The chain links TRBV15 to TRBJ1-1; 9 bases line up with TRBD1. V lost 6 bases, J lost 0 bases, and 8 bases stayed unmatched. This CDR3 region has 16 residues. Germline loops: CDR1 LNHNV, CDR2 YYDKDF (reference sequence). CDR3 region: CATRRQGEWVNTEAFF. The CDR3 bases are TGTGCCACCAGAAGACAGGGGGAATGGGTGAACACTGAAGCTTTCTTT.

This sequence joins TRBV7-6 and TRBJ2-7; D may be TRBD1 or TRBD2 (5 bases each). Germline CDR1 and CDR2: SGHVS and FNYEAQ. V lost 5 bases and J lost 0, with 14 bases in between. The CDR3 is 15 amino acids. This CDR3 reads CASSEGTASSYEQYF. The CDR3 DNA is TGTGCCAGCAGCGAAGGGACGGCGAGCTCCTACGAGCAGTACTTC. The whole variable domain, remainder taken from reference TRBV7-6 and TRBJ2-7, is GAGVSQSPRYKVTKRGQDVALRCDPISGHVSLYWYRQALGQGPEFLTYFNYEAQQDKSGLPNDRFSAERPEGSISTLTIQRTEQRDSAMYRCASSEGTASSYEQYFGPGTRLTVT.

The rearrangement links TRBV27 to TRBJ2-1; TRBD2 agrees at 12 bases. The CDR3 totals 15 residues. Germline V lookup: CDR1 MNHEY, CDR2 SMNVEV (reference sequence). After removal of 3 bases from V and 7 bases from J, the junction contained 4 bases not matched to a gene. The CDR3 nucleotides are TGTGCCAGCAGTTTTACCGGGACTAGCGGGAATGAGCAGTTCTTC. Translation gives CASSFTGTSGNEQFF.

The rearrangement uses TRBV28 and TRBJ1-2, with 11 bases fitting TRBD1. Per germline, CDR1 MDHEN and CDR2 SYDVKM. This CDR3 has 15 amino acids. The V segment lost 1 base and the J segment 8 bases; nucleotides outside the gene matches: 6. This CDR3 reads CASSLSGTGGGGYTF. The CDR3, as DNA: TGTGCCAGCAGTTTATCCGGGACAGGGGGAGGCGGCTACACCTTC.

The chain carries TRBV3-1 (or the pseudogene TRBV3-2) and TRBJ1-1; D may be TRBD1 (5 bases). CDR3 size: 17 residues. V was cut by 4 bases and J by 0 bases, with 18 bases left in between. Germline lookup yields CDR1 LGHDT and CDR2 YNNKEL (reference sequence). CDR3 sequence reads: CASSPTGTGSLNTEAFF. In nucleotides, the CDR3 is TGTGCCAGCAGCCCTACGGGGACGGGGAGCTTGAACACTGAAGCTTTCTTT.

V gene TRBV5-4 combines with J gene TRBJ2-7; no clear D gene. V shed 4 bases and J shed 4 bases, with 18 bases lying between them. The CDR3 totals 15 residues. Germline assignment: CDR1 SGHNT and CDR2 YYREEE (reference sequence). Here the CDR3 DNA reads TGTGCCAGCAGCGTCGGCGGCCTAATAGAGTACGAGCAGTACTTC. It codes for CASSVGGLIEYEQYF.

The rearrangement joins TRBV29-1 to TRBJ1-1, with D possibly matching TRBD1 (6 bases). Germline CDR1 SQVTM, CDR2 ANQGSEA. The germline V and J ends were trimmed by 7 bases and 1 base, with 13 bases remaining between them. The length of the CDR3 is 13 residues. As DNA, the CDR3 is TGCAGCGCGGCGACAGGATCGAACACTGAAGCTTTCTTT. This encodes CSAATGSNTEAFF. Full variable domain (missing parts from reference TRBV29-1 and TRBJ1-1): SAVISQKPSRDICQRGTSLTIQCQVDSQVTMMFWYRQQPGQSLTLIATANQGSEATYESGFVIDKFPISRPNLTFSTLTVSNMSPEDSSIYLCSAATGSNTEAFFGQGTRLTVV.

The chain recombines TRBV5-6 with TRBJ2-7; a possible D gene is TRBD1 (6 bases). This CDR3 has 12 amino acids. The ends were cut back, 1 base at V and 7 bases at J, with 9 bases in the middle. Germline CDR1 SGHDT, CDR2 YYEEEE. In DNA, the CDR3 is TGTGCCAGCAGCTTGACAGGGCAAGAGCAGTACGTC. Translation: CASSLTGQEQYV.

The rearrangement joins TRBV5-8 to TRBJ1-4; the match to TRBD1 covers 9 bases. The V gene's germline CDR1 is SGHTS and CDR2 YDEGEE. V trimming: 4 bases; J trimming: 4 bases; junction bases outside the gene matches: 5. The CDR3 is made up of 15 amino acids. CDR3 in amino acids: CASSNGQGNNEKLFF. In DNA form, the CDR3 reads TGTGCCAGCAGCAACGGACAGGGGAATAATGAAAAACTGTTTTTT.